This record looks at one TCR beta chain sequence and its context. Antigen: not known. This specimen belongs to a study of Tregs in tolerant kidney transplant recipients. Study-wide background: CD4+CD25+CD127- cells came from approximately three-day belatacept mixed lymphocyte reactions, some with approximately five-day graft donor restimulation. Antibodies separated recipient from donor cells.

This table comes from immunoSEQ multiplex PCR, and its TCRdb copy is limited to in-frame clones, with some not included. This sample yields about 44,000 clones, of which 95% to 96% are seen a single time; 0.37% belongs to the top ten. Overall study findings and caveats: Expanding Tregs on activated donor B cells appeared to best identify donor-specific TCRbeta clones. No direct test of biological reproducibility was done here.

Unmatched junction bases numbered 11, after V lost 2 bases and J lost 8 bases. The CDR3 sequence is 16 residues long. The germline V gene has CDR1 SGHAT and CDR2 FQNNGV. The sequence came from a human donor in good health. The genes are TRBV11-2 and TRBJ2-2; 7 bases align to TRBD2. The specimen was Tregs from blood cultured with allogeneic cells. CDR3 amino acids: CASSLYPSGSLGELFF. CDR3 bases: TGTGCCAGCAGCTTATATCCTAGCGGATCTCTGGGGGAGCTGTTTTTT.